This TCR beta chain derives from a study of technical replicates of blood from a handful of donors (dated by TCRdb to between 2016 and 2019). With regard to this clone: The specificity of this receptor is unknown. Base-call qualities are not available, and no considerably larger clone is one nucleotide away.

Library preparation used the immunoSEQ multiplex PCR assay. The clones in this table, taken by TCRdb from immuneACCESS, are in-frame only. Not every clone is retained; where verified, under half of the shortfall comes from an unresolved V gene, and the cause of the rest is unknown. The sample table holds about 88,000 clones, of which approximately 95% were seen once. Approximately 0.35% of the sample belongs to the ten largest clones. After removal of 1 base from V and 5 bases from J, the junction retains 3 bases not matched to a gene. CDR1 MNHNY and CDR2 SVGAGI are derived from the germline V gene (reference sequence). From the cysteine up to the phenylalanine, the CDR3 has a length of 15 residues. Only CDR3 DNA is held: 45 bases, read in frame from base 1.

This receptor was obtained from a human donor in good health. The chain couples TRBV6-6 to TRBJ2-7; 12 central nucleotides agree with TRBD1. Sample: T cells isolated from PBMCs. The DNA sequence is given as TGTGCCAGCAGTTACTTGGGACAGGGGGCACACGAGCAGTACTTC. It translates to CASSYLGQGAHEQYF.